This TCR beta chain emerged from a study of patients and donors after allogeneic stem cell transplantation. Using its own MiXCR run on the RT-PCR reads, TCRdb lists one record per CDR3 protein. Altogether about 960,000 distinct CDR3 sequences are present, around 17% being singletons, with the ten largest covering 5.5% to 6.5%. The source of this sequence is a human donor who was either an allogeneic HSCT recipient or a stem cell or donor lymphocyte infusion donor (not recorded which). It is not recorded whose cells these are; they may come from a transplant donor. What was sequenced was blood, either unsorted or a sorted T cell fraction (not recorded which).

CDR3 bases: TGCAGCGCCCAGGGGGTATACGAGCAGTACTTC. Protein sequence: CSAQGVYEQYF. This sequence joins TRBV29-1 and TRBJ2-7, with 7 bases fitting TRBD1. The V gene's germline CDR1 is SQVTM and CDR2 ANQGSEA. V lost 7 bases to trimming and J lost 4 bases; unmatched junction nucleotides: 4. This CDR3 has 11 residues.